What follows are 19 T cell receptor beta chains derived from one specimen sequenced in a study of shared clonotypes between healthy human individuals. Sequencing was performed with immunoSEQ multiplex PCR; in TCRdb, only in-frame clones are kept and a portion is missing. The table lists approximately 740,000 clones, 74% of them singletons, with 1.7% in the top ten. Specimen: memory CD4+ T cells sorted from blood. As to subset: CD45RA-negative fraction. Receptor source: a woman between 25 and 40 years old in good health.

The rearrangement joins TRBV18 to TRBJ1-4, with D unclear. Germline V gene data show CDR1 as KGHSH and CDR2 as LQKENI. V lost 4 bases, J lost 5 bases, and 14 bases lay in between. The CDR3 contains 15 residues. The chain's CDR3 is CASSQRSGTNEKLFF. CDR3 sequence (DNA): TGTGCCAGCTCACAGCGGTCGGGAACAAATGAAAAACTGTTTTTT.

The chain has TRBV9 and TRBJ2-3, with unresolved D. Between the trimmed V and J ends, which lost 6 bases and 3 bases, there was a span of 17 bases. Germline CDR1 SGDLS, CDR2 YYNGEE. This CDR3 is built from 15 residues. The CDR3, as DNA: TGTGCCAGCACTGAATTTTCGACCGGGACAGATACGCAGTATTTT. Translated: CASTEFSTGTDTQYF.

The J gene is TRBJ1-5, the V gene TRBV28; the D is unclear. Germline-derived CDR1 and CDR2 are MDHEN and SYDVKM. This CDR3 is built from 13 residues. V was pared by 3 bases and J by 9 bases, with 12 bases between. CDR3: CASSLGRIPPQHF. CDR3 sequence (DNA): TGTGCCAGCAGTTTGGGCCGCATCCCGCCCCAGCATTTT.

This clone was detected only once. This chain links TRBV18 with TRBJ1-2; D is unclear. Germline V gene lookup returns CDR1 KGHSH and CDR2 LQKENI. The CDR3 extends over 14 amino acids. Trimming removed 5 bases at V and 4 bases at J, with 14 bases between. CDR3 loop: CASSEDRLFYGYTF. The CDR3 DNA follows: TGTGCCAGCTCAGAGGACCGACTCTTCTATGGCTACACCTTC.

This rearrangement joins TRBV19 to TRBJ2-1; D ambiguous. The ends were cut back, 3 bases at V and 5 bases at J, with 11 bases in the middle. The CDR3 extends over 14 amino acids. Germline values: CDR1 LNHDA, CDR2 SQIVND (reference sequence). This chain's CDR3 is CASSMLIDNNEQFF. CDR3 coding DNA: TGTGCCAGTAGTATGCTTATAGATAACAATGAGCAGTTCTTC.

This chain joins TRBV21-1 and TRBJ2-7; the DNA was not used to check the table's D call, TRBD2. TRBV21-1 is a pseudogene. The CDR3 is 17 amino acids. The DNA for the CDR3 is TGTGCCAGCAGCAAAGCTGTTCCTTTTAGCGAATCATACGAGCAGTACTTC. Amino acids: CASSKAVPFSESYEQYF.

The chain carries TRBV5-1 and TRBJ1-2; D might be TRBD1 (5 bases). The CDR3 runs to 14 residues. Germline V CDR1 and CDR2: SGHRS, YFSETQ. V was clipped by 6 bases and J by 1 base, with 13 bases between them. CDR3 DNA: TGCGCCAGCACCTCGGGCGGGGGTAACTATGGCTACACCTTC. Protein sequence: CASTSGGGNYGYTF.

This clone was observed a single time. The chain is built from TRBV16 and TRBJ1-1, with a tentative D call TRBD1 (6 bases). This CDR3 contains 18 residues. V was pared by 5 bases and J by 4 bases, with 26 bases between. CDR1 is KGHSY and CDR2 is FQNENV in the germline V gene. The CDR3 nucleotides read TGTGCCAGCAGCTCTCTGGGCAGGGGTCCCTCTTTGGGCACTGAAGCTTTCTTT. It specifies CASSSLGRGPSLGTEAFF.

The DNA for the CDR3 is TGTGCCAGCAGCTTGGCTAGCGGGTACAGCTCCTACAATGAGCAGTTCTTC. Protein: CASSLASGYSSYNEQFF. V usage is TRBV5-5 and J usage is TRBJ2-1, with 8 bases identical to TRBD2. The CDR3 is 17 amino acids. Germline CDR1 is SGHKS and CDR2 is YYEKEE (reference sequence). V lost 0 bases, J lost 0 bases, and 5 bases stayed unmatched.

The chain carries TRBV6-5 and TRBJ1-2, with D unclear. The V gene's germline CDR1 is MNHEY and CDR2 SVGAGI. Trimming removed 6 bases at V and 2 bases at J, with 10 bases between. CDR3 length equals 13 residues. CDR3 in DNA: TGTGCCAGCAGCCCGACACTCAACTATGGCTACACCTTC. Its translation: CASSPTLNYGYTF.

This clone has just one count. The chain is built from TRBV28 and TRBJ2-5; 9 positions agree with TRBD2. The CDR3 sequence is 17 residues long. V trimming: 8 bases; J trimming: 5 bases; junction bases outside the gene matches: 18. Germline V gene data show CDR1 as MDHEN and CDR2 as SYDVKM. The CDR3 nucleotides read TGTGCCAGCTCCGCGCGGGGGGGATCACCAACCGGGGAGACCCAGTACTTC. It translates to CASSARGGSPTGETQYF. The full variable domain, in which reference TRBV28 and TRBJ2-5 provide the parts outside the CDR3, is DVKVTQSSRYLVKRTGEKVFLECVQDMDHENMFWYRQDPGLGLRLIYFSYDVKMKEKGDIPEGYSVSREKKERFSLILESASTNQTSMYLCASSARGGSPTGETQYFGPGTRLLVL.

This chain connects TRBV7-3 to TRBJ2-5; 14 bases align to TRBD2. The length of the CDR3 is 17 residues. With V trimmed by 3 bases and J by 6 bases, 9 bases remained unmatched. Germline assignment: CDR1 SGHTA and CDR2 FQGTGA. Written as DNA, the CDR3 is TGTGCCAGCAGCTTGGGACTAGCGGGAGCGGAGGGAAAGACCCAGTACTTC. This sequence encodes CASSLGLAGAEGKTQYF.

With respect to this clone: Different DNA sequences within this sample yield the same CDR3. The chain carries TRBV11-2 and TRBJ1-5; no firm D call. The V and J ends lost 0 bases and 7 bases respectively, with 7 bases between them. The germline V gene has CDR1 SGHAT and CDR2 FQNNGV. The CDR3 spans 13 residues. DNA of the CDR3: TGTGCCAGCAGCTTAGATCGTACCCAGCCCCAGCATTTT. Translating gives CASSLDRTQPQHF.

The V call is TRBV6-5, the J call TRBJ1-3; D remains ambiguous. The CDR3 has 14 amino acids. Germline V gene data show CDR1 as MNHEY and CDR2 as SVGAGI. Between the trimmed V and J ends, which lost 7 bases and 0 bases, there was a span of 10 bases. CDR3 region: CASKTDYSGNTIYF. The DNA of the CDR3 is TGTGCCAGCAAAACAGACTACTCTGGAAACACCATATATTTT.

This chain links TRBV19 with TRBJ1-2; TRBD1 might be the D (5 bases). V lost 1 base and J lost 8, with 17 bases in between. Germline CDR1 LNHDA, CDR2 SQIVND (reference sequence). This CDR3 has 15 amino acids. The CDR3, as DNA: TGTGCCAGTAGTATAGCTTTAACAGGTGATTTGGGCTACACCTTC. Translation: CASSIALTGDLGYTF.

The chain employs TRBV4-2 and TRBJ1-1; D is possibly TRBD1 (6 bases). Trimming stripped 3 bases from V and 2 bases from J, with 13 bases between. Germline V gene data show CDR1 as LGHNA and CDR2 as YNFKEQ. The length of the CDR3 is 15 residues. The CDR3 DNA is TGTGCCAGCAGCCAGCCTGAGGGGGGCAACACTGAAGCTTTCTTT. Its protein is CASSQPEGGNTEAFF.

The CDR3 sequence is CAWSAPRFYGNQPQHF. CDR3 sequence (DNA): TGTGCCTGGAGCGCCCCTCGTTTCTATGGCAATCAGCCCCAGCATTTT. The chain has TRBV30 and TRBJ1-5; no definite D call. The CDR3 runs to 16 residues. The ends were cut back, 3 bases at V and 2 bases at J, with 17 bases in the middle. Per the germline V gene, CDR1 is GTSNPN and CDR2 is SVGIG (reference sequence). Together with reference TRBV30 and TRBJ1-5, the CDR3 gives the full variable domain: SQTIHQWPATLVQPVGSPLSLECTVEGTSNPNLYWYRQAAGRGLQLLFYSVGIGQISSEVPQNLSASRPQDRQFILSSKKLLLSDSGFYLCAWSAPRFYGNQPQHFGDGTRLSIL.

The gene calls are TRBV18 and TRBJ2-3; D gene ambiguous. V was trimmed by 2 bases and J by 2 bases, leaving 11 bases between them. The length of the CDR3 is 15 residues. Per the germline V gene, CDR1 is KGHSH and CDR2 is LQKENI. CDR3 amino acids: CASSPLALVTDTQYF. CDR3 DNA sequence: TGTGCCAGCTCACCATTGGCTCTAGTCACAGATACGCAGTATTTT.

The chain links TRBV7-9 to TRBJ1-1, with 7 bases lining up with TRBD1. Trimming cost V 6 bases and J 5 bases; bases outside gene matches: 6. Germline assignment: CDR1 SEHNR and CDR2 FQNEAQ (reference sequence). The CDR3 is 13 residues long. The chain's CDR3 is CASRQLQGTEAFF. In DNA, the CDR3 is TGTGCCAGCAGACAACTACAGGGGACTGAAGCTTTCTTT.